The 10 T cell receptor beta chains below were found in one sample sequenced in a study of T cell repertoires in cytomegalovirus infection. In TCRdb, the reads were re-called with MiXCR into one record per CDR3 protein. The sample has approximately 170,000 distinct CDR3 sequences, roughly 15% seen once. Sequencing was performed on CD8+ T cells from PBMCs. These TCRs come from a human donor in good health (CMV status not recorded). Some clones in this sample may be carry-over from other donors' samples.

This clonotype showed up just a few times. The chain uses TRBV11-2 and TRBJ2-1; 13 bases align to TRBD2. The V segment lost 4 bases and the J segment 3 bases; nucleotides outside the gene matches: 15. Germline loops: CDR1 SGHAT, CDR2 FQNNGV. The CDR3 totals 20 residues. In nucleotides, the CDR3 is TGTGCCAGCAGCTCCCTCAACGACTTCGGACTAGCGGGAGACTACAATGAGCAGTTCTTC. Protein: CASSSLNDFGLAGDYNEQFF.

The genes are TRBV11-3 and TRBJ1-1; a possible D gene is TRBD1 (6 bases). V was pared by 3 bases and J by 2 bases, with 13 bases between. CDR3 length: 15 amino acids. Germline lookup yields CDR1 SGHNT and CDR2 YENEEA. The CDR3 reads CASSFRQDINTEAFF. The CDR3 coding sequence is TGTGCCAGCAGCTTTCGACAGGATATAAACACTGAAGCTTTCTTT.

This clonotype was observed a few times. J is TRBJ2-5 and V is TRBV4-3, with TRBD1 as a possible D gene (6 bases). CDR3 length: 16 residues. V was clipped by 0 bases and J by 0 bases, with 11 bases between them. Germline CDR1 LGHNA, CDR2 YSLEER. Written as DNA, the CDR3 is TGCGCCAGCAGCCAAGATCTCGACAGGAACCAAGAGACCCAGTACTTC. Translated, it gives CASSQDLDRNQETQYF.

The chain couples TRBV2 to TRBJ2-2; 10 positions agree with TRBD1. From germline, CDR1 is SNHLY and CDR2 FYNNEI. The CDR3 sequence is 18 residues long. With V trimmed by 6 bases and J by 3 bases, 13 bases remained unmatched. CDR3 DNA: TGTGCCAGCAGGTCTGCCCCCGGGACAGGGGATGACACCGGGGAGCTGTTTTTT. This sequence encodes CASRSAPGTGDDTGELFF.

V is TRBV6-1 and J is TRBJ2-2, with TRBD2 matching 7 bases. This CDR3 is 15 amino acids long. The germline CDR1 and CDR2 sequences are MNHNS and SASEGT. V was pared by 9 bases and J by 4 bases, with 11 bases of the junction left unmatched. The DNA for the CDR3 is TGTGCCAGTTTAAGGGCGGGAGTAGGCACCGGGGAGCTGTTTTTT. It yields the protein CASLRAGVGTGELFF.

The chain recombines TRBV7-2 with TRBJ1-2; TRBD1 might be the D (5 bases). The germline gives CDR1 SGHTA, CDR2 FQGNSA. This CDR3 spans 15 amino acids. Trimming cost V 0 bases and J 6 bases, with 14 bases left between them. The CDR3 DNA reads as TGTGCCAGCAGCTTAGCGCCTCCGGGAGGGGATGGCTACACCTTC. Translation gives CASSLAPPGGDGYTF.

A few counts support this clonotype. This chain's CDR3 is CASRSIESSYNEQFF. The CDR3 bases are TGTGCCAGCAGGTCGATTGAAAGCTCCTACAATGAGCAGTTCTTC. The chain combines TRBV12-3 or TRBV12-4 with TRBJ2-1; no definite D call. V was trimmed by 6 bases and J by 0 bases, leaving 12 bases between them. CDR3 length equals 15 residues.

V gene TRBV28 combines with J gene TRBJ2-7; D is possibly TRBD2 (5 bases). CDR1 and CDR2 from the germline V gene are MDHEN and SYDVKM. V was clipped by 2 bases and J by 0 bases, with 11 bases between them. The CDR3 covers 15 residues. This CDR3 is CASSLEQRSSYEQYF. For the CDR3, the DNA is TGTGCCAGCAGTTTAGAACAGCGGAGCTCCTACGAGCAGTACTTC.

This clonotype was observed a handful of times. The chain has TRBV7-9 and TRBJ2-7, with 8 bases lining up with TRBD1. The germline gives CDR1 SEHNR, CDR2 FQNEAQ (reference sequence). CDR3 length equals 14 residues. V shed 6 bases, J shed 2 bases, and the junction held 6 bases outside the gene matches. In nucleotides, the CDR3 is TGTGCCAGCAGTCCAGGGGGCCTGACCTACGAGCAGTACTTC. Its protein is CASSPGGLTYEQYF.

This clonotype was seen a handful of times. This chain connects TRBV7-8 to TRBJ2-1, with 7 bases matching TRBD2. This CDR3 is built from 15 residues. The germline gives CDR1 SGHVS, CDR2 FQNEAQ. The V gene end was trimmed by 1 base and the J gene end by 7 bases; junction bases not matched to a gene: 7. CDR3 sequence reads: CASSLGSLAANEQFF. CDR3 bases: TGTGCCAGCAGCTTAGGGTCCCTAGCGGCAAATGAGCAGTTCTTC.